This T cell receptor (beta chain) comes out of a study of blood T cell repertoires in COVID-19. Study at large: Sample material is recorded as cDNA or gDNA derived from T cells, B-cell-depleted T cells, or PBMCs.

In the study's own analysis: Using reference gene primer amplification, nucleated cell counts were estimated. TCRdb's copy holds only in-frame clones and misses some; the assay was immunoSEQ multiplex PCR. That table supplies the V and J calls and clone size; D and trimming were determined from the DNA. Among a few hundred thousand clones, around 86% were seen once, and the ten largest hold 3%. The germline gives CDR1 SGHTA, CDR2 FQGNSA. V lost 1 base to trimming and J lost 7 bases, with 13 bases between them. This CDR3 has 14 residues. The receptor's source is a woman aged 25 to 39 with active or convalescent COVID-19. Sequencing was done on a sample of peripheral blood. This rearrangement joins TRBV7-2 to TRBJ1-1; D call uncertain. In DNA form, the CDR3 reads TGTGCCAGCAGCTTAGGAGGGAGAGAGGGTGAAGCTTTCTTT. Residues: CASSLGGREGEAFF.